This T cell receptor beta chain was sequenced during a study of CD8 T cells in ankylosing spondylitis. Study-level findings and limits: Disease-linked clones were CD8+ and relatively rare in peripheral blood. Made up of 7 to 9 highly homologous variants, a TCR beta motif appeared characteristic of ankylosing spondylitis blood. Reportedly, significant enrichment of disease-linked clones occurred in matched ankylosing spondylitis synovial fluid.

For TCR beta, libraries came from quantitative 5'-RACE with molecular barcodes. A single record per CDR3 protein comes from TCRdb applying MiXCR to the 5' RACE reads. Of over 700,000 distinct CDR3 sequences listed, roughly 19% are singletons. As concerns this clonotype: Its antigen is undetermined.

This CDR3 has 16 amino acids. Losses at the gene ends were 1 base for V and 8 bases for J; bases not matched to a gene: 8. Looked up from germline, CDR1 is SEHNR and CDR2 is FQNEAQ (reference sequence). This chain links TRBV7-9 with TRBJ1-6, with 7 positions matching TRBD1. The sample comprised blood, either unsorted or a sorted T cell fraction (not recorded which). The sequence was obtained from a male donor with ankylosing spondylitis. DNA of the CDR3: TGTGCCAGCAGCTTAGTGGCAGGGGGTGAGGATTCACCCCTCCACTTT. It yields the protein CASSLVAGGEDSPLHF.